This T cell receptor beta chain was profiled in a study of blood T cell repertoires in COVID-19. The wider study: The study drew acute and convalescent COVID-19 samples from the United States, Italy and Spain. T cells, B-cell-depleted T cells, or PBMCs supplied cDNA or gDNA.

In the authors' methods: Estimation of nucleated cell counts was performed using reference gene primer amplification. Method: immunoSEQ multiplex PCR; TCRdb's copy keeps in-frame clones and lacks some. V and J calls and clone size follow that table, whereas D and trimming were derived from the DNA. The sample includes roughly 100,000 clones, over 70% of them seen just once. Trimming shortened V by 5 bases and J by 5 bases, and 9 bases separated the two germline ends. CDR1 is SGHVS and CDR2 is FNYEAQ in the germline V gene. The CDR3 contains 13 residues. The sequence was collected from a man aged 80 or over with acute or convalescent COVID-19. The rearrangement links TRBV7-6 to TRBJ2-2, with D possibly being TRBD2 (6 bases). The sequenced sample was peripheral blood. The CDR3 region has the DNA TGTGCCAGCAGCCCCCTAGCGACCGGGGAGCTGTTTTTT. This codes for CASSPLATGELFF.